Given below is one T cell receptor beta chain in context. This entry belongs to a study of T-cell memory formation after mild COVID-19. Study summary: Most TCR clusters belonged to a single donor.

TCRdb reanalysed the 5' RACE reads using MiXCR and keeps one entry per CDR3 protein. This sample has a few hundred thousand distinct CDR3 sequences, with over 9.5% found just once. Material for sequencing was PBMCs or a T cell subset sorted from them (not recorded which). This receptor was identified in a man aged 18 to 29 who had mild COVID-19 (a few samples of this study predate the infection). Cell type and time point are not known.

The CDR3 DNA reads TGTGCCAGCAGCTTGGGACTAGATTCCAACAATGAGCAGTTCTTC. Encoded protein: CASSLGLDSNNEQFF. This sequence joins TRBV5-4 and TRBJ2-1; TRBD2 is a possible D gene (6 bases). CDR3 length: 15 amino acids. Germline CDR1 SGHNT, CDR2 YYREEE (reference sequence). V gave up 0 bases and J gave up 5 bases, with 12 bases separating them. Using reference TRBV5-4 and TRBJ2-1 for the parts outside the CDR3, the full variable domain is ETGVTQSPTHLIKTRGQQVTLRCSSQSGHNTVSWYQQALGQGPQFIFQYYREEENGRGNFPPRFSGLQFPNYSSELNVNALELDDSALYLCASSLGLDSNNEQFFGPGTRLTVL.